This T cell receptor (beta chain) was recovered during a study of human thymus T cells. The study's findings and limits: Among thymic and blood repertoires, usage of V and J genes appeared biased. Related research described strongly overlapping thymic repertoires in unrelated people.

Sequenced by immunoSEQ multiplex PCR; TCRdb stores in-frame clones only, minus some. The sample holds about 78,000 clones, roughly 96% seen once. CDR1 and CDR2 from the germline V gene are MRHNA and SNTAGT. The CDR3 is made up of 14 amino acids. The V segment lost 3 bases and the J segment 6 bases; nucleotides outside the gene matches: 4. Corrective heart surgery yielded the resections from which the thymus tissue came. Regarding this clone: Antigen specificity is unknown.

This clonotype originated in a boy younger than two with a congenital heart defect but otherwise immunologically healthy. The sample was thymus tissue. The chain uses TRBV6-4 and TRBJ1-5, with 8 nucleotides matching TRBD1. CDR3 sequence reads: CASSEQGAFQPQHF. In DNA form, the CDR3 reads TGTGCCAGCAGTGAGCAGGGGGCGTTTCAGCCCCAGCATTTT.